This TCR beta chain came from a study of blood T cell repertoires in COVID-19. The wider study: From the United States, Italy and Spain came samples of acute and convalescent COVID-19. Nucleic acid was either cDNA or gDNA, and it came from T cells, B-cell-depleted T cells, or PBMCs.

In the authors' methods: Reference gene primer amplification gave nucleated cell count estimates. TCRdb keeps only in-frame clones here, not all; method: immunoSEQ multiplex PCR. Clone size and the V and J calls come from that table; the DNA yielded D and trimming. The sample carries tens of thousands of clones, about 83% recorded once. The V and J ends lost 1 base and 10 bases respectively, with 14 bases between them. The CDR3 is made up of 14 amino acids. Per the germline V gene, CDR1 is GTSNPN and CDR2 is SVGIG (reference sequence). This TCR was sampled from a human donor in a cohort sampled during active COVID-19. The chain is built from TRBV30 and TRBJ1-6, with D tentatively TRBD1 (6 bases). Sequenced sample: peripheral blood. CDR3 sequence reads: CAWSGDRPASPLHF. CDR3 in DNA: TGTGCCTGGAGTGGTGACAGGCCAGCGTCACCCCTCCACTTT. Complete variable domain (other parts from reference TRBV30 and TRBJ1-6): SQTIHQWPATLVQPVGSPLSLECTVEGTSNPNLYWYRQAAGRGLQLLFYSVGIGQISSEVPQNLSASRPQDRQFILSSKKLLLSDSGFYLCAWSGDRPASPLHFGNGTRLTVT.